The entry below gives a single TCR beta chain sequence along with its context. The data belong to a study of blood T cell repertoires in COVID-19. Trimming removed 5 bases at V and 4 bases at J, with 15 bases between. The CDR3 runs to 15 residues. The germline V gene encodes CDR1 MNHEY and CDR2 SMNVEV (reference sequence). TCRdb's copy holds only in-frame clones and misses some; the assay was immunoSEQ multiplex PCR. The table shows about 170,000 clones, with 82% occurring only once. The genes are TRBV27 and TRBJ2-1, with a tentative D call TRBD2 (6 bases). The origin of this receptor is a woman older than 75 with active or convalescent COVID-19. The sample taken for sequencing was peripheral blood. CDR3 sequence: CASSKEASVYNEQFF. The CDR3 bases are TGTGCCAGCAGTAAGGAGGCTAGCGTATACAATGAGCAGTTCTTC.